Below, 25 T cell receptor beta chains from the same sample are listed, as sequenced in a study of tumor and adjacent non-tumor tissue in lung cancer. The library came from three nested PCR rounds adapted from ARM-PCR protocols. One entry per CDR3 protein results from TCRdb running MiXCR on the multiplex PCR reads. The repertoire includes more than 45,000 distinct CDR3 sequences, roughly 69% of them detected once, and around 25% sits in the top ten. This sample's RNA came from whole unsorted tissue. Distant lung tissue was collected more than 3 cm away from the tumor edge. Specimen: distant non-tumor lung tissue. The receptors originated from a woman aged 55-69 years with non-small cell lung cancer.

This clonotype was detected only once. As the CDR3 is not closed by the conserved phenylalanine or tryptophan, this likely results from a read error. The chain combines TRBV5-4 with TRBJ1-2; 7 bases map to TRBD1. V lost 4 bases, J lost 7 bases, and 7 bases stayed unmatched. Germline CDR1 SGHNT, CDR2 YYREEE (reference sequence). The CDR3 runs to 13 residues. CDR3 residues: CASSRRGGAGYTS. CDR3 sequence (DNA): TGTGCCAGCAGCCGGAGAGGGGGCGCTGGCTACACCTCC.

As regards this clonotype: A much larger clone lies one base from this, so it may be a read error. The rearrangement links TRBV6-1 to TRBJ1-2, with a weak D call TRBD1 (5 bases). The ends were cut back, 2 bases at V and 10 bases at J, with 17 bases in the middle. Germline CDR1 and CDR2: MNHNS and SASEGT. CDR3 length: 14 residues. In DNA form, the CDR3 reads TGTGCCAGCAGTGAATCGTGGGGCGGCGTTGACTACACCTTC. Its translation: CASSESWGGVDYTF.

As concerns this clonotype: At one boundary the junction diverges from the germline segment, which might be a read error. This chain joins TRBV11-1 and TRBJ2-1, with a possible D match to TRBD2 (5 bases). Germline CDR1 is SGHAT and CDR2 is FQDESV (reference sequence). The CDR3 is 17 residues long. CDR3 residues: CVSTRGFAASSYNEQFF. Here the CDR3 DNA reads TGTGTCAGCACTCGGGGTTTCGCGGCGAGCTCCTACAATGAGCAGTTCTTC.

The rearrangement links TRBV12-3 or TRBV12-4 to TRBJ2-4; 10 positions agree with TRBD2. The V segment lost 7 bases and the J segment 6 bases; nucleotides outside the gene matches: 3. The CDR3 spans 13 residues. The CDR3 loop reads CASNASGRNIQYF. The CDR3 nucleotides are TGTGCCAGCAATGCTAGCGGGAGAAACATTCAGTACTTC.

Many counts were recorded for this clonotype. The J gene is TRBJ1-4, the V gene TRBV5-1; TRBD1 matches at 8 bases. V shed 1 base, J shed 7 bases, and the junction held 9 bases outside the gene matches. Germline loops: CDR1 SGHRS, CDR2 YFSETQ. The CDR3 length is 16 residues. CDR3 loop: CASSLISGGAGEKLFF. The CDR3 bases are TGCGCCAGCAGCTTGATTTCAGGGGGCGCGGGTGAAAAACTGTTTTTT. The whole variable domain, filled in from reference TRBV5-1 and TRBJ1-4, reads KAGVTQTPRYLIKTRGQQVTLSCSPISGHRSVSWYQQTPGQGLQFLFEYFSETQRNKGNFPGRFSGRQFSNSRSEMNVSTLELGDSALYLCASSLISGGAGEKLFFGSGTQLSVL.

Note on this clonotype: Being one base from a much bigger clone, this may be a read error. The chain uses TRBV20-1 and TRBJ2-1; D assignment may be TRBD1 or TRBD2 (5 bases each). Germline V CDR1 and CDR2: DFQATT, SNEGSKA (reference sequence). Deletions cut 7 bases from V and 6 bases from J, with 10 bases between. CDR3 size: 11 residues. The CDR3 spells CSDPGPNEQFF. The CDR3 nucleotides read TGCAGTGACCCGGGGCCCAATGAGCAGTTCTTC.

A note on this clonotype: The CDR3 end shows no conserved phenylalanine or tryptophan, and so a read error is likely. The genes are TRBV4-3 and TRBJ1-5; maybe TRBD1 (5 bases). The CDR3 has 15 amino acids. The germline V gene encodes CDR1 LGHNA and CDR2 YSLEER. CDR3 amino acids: CASSQGTLSKQPQHS. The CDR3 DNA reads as TGCGCCAGCAGCCAAGGGACATTAAGCAAACAGCCCCAGCATTCT.

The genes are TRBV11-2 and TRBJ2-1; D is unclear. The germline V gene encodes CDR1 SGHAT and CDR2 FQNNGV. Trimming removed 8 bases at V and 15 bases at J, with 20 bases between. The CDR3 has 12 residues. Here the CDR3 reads CASGSTGFLPFF. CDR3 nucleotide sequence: TGTGCCAGCGGCTCAACGGGTTTTCTTCCGTTCTTC.

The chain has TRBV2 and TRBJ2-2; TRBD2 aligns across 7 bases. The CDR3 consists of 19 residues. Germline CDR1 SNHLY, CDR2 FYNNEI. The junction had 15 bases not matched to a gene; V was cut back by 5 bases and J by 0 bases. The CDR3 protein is CASSRGATSRRSNTGELFF. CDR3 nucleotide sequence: TGTGCCAGCAGTCGGGGCGCGACTAGCAGGCGATCGAACACCGGGGAGCTGTTTTTT.

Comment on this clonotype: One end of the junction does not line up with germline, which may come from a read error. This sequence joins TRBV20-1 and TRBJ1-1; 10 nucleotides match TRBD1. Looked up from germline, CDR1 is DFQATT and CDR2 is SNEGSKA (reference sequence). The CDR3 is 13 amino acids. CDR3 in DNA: TGCAGTGCTAGAGATATTGAGGGACAGGGGACTTTATTT. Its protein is CSARDIEGQGTLF.

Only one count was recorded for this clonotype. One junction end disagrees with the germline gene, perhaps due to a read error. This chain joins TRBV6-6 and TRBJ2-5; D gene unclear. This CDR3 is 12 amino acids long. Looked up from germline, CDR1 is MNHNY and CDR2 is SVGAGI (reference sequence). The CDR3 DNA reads TGTGCGAGCAGTGCGGTACAAGAGAGCCAGTACTTC. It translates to CASSAVQESQYF.

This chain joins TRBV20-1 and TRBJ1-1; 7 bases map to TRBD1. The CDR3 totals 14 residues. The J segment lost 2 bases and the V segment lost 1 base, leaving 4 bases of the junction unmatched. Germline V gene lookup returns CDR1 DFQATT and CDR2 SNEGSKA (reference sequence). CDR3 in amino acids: CSARGNRGNTEAFF. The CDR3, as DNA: TGCAGTGCTAGAGGGAACAGGGGTAACACTGAAGCTTTCTTT.

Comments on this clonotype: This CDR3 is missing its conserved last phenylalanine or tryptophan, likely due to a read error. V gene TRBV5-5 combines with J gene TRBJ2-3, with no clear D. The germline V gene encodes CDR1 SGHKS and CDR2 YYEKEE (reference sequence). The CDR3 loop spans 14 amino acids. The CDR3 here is CARSSYRYTDTQYY. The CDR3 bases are TGTGCCAGGAGCTCGTACAGATACACAGATACGCAGTATTAT.

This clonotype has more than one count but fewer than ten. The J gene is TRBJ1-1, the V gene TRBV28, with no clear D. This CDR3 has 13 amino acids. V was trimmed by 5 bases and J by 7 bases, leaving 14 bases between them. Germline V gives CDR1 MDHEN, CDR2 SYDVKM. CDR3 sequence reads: CASSVGQLVEAFF. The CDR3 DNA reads TGTGCCAGCAGTGTAGGTCAGCTTGTTGAAGCTTTCTTT.

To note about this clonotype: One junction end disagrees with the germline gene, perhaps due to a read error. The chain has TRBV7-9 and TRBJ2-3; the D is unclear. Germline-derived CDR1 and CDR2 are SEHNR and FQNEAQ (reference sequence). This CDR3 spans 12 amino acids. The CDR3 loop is CASSFATDMQYF. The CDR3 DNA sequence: TGTGCCAGCAGCTTCGCTACAGATATGCAGTATTTT.

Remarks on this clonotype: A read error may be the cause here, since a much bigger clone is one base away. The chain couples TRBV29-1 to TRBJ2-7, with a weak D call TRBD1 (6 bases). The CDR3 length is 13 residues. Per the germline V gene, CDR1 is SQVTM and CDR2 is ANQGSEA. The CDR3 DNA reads TGCAGCGTTGTTGGACAGTCCCCCTACGAGCAGCACTTC. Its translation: CSVVGQSPYEQHF.

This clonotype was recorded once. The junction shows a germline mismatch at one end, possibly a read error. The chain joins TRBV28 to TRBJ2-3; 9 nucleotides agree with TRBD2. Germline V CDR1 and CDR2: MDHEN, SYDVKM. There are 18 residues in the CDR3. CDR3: CVSHAWSGGSLGTDTQYF. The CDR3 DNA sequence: TGTGTCAGCCATGCCTGGAGCGGGGGGTCCTTGGGCACAGATACGCAGTATTTT. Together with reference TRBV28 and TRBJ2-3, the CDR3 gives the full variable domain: DVKVTQSSRYLVKRTGEKVFLECVQDMDHENMFWYRQDPGLGLRLIYFSYDVKMKEKGDIPEGYSVSREKKERFSLILESASTNQTSMYLCVSHAWSGGSLGTDTQYFGPGTRLTVL.

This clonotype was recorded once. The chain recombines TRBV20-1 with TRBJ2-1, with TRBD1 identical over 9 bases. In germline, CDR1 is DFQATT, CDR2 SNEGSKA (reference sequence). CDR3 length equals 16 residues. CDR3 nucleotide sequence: TGCGCTGTTAGAGACGGACAGGGGAAAGTTTACAATGAGCAGTTCTTC. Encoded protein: CAVRDGQGKVYNEQFF.

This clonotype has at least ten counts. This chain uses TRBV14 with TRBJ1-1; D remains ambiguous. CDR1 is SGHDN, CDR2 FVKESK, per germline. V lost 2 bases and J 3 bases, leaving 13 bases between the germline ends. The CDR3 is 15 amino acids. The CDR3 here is CASSQLRVSYTEAFF. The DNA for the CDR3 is TGTGCCAGCAGCCAACTACGTGTGTCTTACACTGAAGCTTTCTTT.

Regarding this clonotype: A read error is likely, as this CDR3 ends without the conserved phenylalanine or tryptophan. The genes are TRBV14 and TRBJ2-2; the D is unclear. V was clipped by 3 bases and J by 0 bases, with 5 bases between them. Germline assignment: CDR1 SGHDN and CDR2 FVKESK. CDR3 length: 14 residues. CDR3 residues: CASSQTPNTGELFS. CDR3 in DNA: TGTGCCAGCAGCCAGACCCCGAACACCGGGGAGCTGTTTTCA.

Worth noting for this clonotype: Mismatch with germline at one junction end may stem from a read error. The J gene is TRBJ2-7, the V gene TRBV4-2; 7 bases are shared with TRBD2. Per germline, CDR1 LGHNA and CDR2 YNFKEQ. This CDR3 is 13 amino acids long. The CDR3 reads CAGRQGSGSEQYF. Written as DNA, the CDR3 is TGTGCCGGCAGGCAGGGTAGCGGGTCAGAGCAGTACTTC.

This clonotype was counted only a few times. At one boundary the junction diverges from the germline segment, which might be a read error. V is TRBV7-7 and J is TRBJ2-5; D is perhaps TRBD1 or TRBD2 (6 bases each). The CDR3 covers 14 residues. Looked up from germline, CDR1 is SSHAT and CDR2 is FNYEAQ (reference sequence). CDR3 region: CASSQGGTGETRYF. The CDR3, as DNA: TGTGCTAGCAGCCAAGGGGGGACCGGAGAGACCCGGTACTTC. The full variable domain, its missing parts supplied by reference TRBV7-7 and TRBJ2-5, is GAGVSQSPRYKVTKRGQDVTLRCDPISSHATLYWYQQALGQGPEFLTYFNYEAQPDKSGLPSDRFSAERPEGSISTLTIQRTEQRDSAMYRCASSQGGTGETRYFGPGTRLLVL.

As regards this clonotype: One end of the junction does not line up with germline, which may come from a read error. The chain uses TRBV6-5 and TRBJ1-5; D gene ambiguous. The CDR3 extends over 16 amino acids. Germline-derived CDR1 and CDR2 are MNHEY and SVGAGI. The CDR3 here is CASSSNPSQCNQPQHF. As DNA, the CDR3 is TGTGCCAGCAGCTCCAATCCCAGTCAGTGCAATCAGCCCCAACATTTT.

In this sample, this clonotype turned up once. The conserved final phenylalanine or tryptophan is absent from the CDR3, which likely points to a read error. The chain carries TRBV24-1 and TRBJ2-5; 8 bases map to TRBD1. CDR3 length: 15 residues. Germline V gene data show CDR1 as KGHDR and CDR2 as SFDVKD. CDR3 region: CGTSDNDRGGETQYL. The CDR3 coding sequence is TGTGGCACCAGTGATAACGACAGGGGAGGAGAGACCCAGTACCTC.

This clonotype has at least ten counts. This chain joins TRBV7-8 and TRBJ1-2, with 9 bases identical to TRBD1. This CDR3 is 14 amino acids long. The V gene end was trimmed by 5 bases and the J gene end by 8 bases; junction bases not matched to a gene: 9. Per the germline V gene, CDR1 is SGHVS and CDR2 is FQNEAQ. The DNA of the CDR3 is TGTGCCAGCAGCCCAGGGGACAGGGTGGGCGGCTACACCTTC. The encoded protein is CASSPGDRVGGYTF.